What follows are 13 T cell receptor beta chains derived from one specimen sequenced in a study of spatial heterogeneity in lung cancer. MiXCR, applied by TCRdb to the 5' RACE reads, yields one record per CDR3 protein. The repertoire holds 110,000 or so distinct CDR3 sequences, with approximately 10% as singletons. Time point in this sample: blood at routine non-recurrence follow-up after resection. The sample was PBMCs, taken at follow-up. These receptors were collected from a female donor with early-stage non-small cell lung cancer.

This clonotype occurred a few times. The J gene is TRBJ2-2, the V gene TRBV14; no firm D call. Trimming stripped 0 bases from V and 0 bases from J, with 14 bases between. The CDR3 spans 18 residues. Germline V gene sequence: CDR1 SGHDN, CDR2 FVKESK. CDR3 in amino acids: CASSQDSNGLTNTGELFF. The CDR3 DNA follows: TGTGCCAGCAGCCAAGATTCCAATGGCCTCACGAACACCGGGGAGCTGTTTTTT.

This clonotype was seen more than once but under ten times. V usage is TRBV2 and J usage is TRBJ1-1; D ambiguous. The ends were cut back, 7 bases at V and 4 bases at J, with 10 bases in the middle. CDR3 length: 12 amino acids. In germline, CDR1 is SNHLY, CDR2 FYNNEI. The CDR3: CASTEGGTEAFF. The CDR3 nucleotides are TGTGCCAGCACTGAGGGCGGCACTGAAGCTTTCTTT.

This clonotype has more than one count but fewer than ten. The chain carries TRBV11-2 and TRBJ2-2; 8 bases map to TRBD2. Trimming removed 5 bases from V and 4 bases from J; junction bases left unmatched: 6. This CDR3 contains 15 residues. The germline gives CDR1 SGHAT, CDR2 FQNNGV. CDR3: CASSLSGRSTGELFF. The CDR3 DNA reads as TGTGCCAGCAGCCTCAGCGGGAGATCCACCGGGGAGCTGTTTTTT.

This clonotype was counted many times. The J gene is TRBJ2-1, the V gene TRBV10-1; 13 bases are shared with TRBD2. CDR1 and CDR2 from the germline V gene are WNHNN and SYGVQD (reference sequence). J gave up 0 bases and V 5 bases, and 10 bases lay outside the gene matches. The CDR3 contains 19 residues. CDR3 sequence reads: CASSPNLTSGRSSYNEQFF. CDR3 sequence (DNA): TGCGCCAGCAGTCCCAACCTGACTAGCGGGAGGAGCTCCTACAATGAGCAGTTCTTC.

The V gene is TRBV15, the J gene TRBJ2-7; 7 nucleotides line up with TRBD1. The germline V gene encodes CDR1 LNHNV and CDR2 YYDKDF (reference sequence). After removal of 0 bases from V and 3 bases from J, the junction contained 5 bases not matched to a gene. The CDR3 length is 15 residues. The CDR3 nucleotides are TGTGCCACCAGCAGAGAGACAGGGATCATCTACGAGCAGTACTTC. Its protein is CATSRETGIIYEQYF.

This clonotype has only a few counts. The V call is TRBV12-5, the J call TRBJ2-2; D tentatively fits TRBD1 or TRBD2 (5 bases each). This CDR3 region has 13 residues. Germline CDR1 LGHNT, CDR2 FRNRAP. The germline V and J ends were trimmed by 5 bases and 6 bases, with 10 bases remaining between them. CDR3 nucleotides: TGTGCTAGTGGTCAAGAGGGGCCCGGGGAGCTGTTTTTT. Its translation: CASGQEGPGELFF. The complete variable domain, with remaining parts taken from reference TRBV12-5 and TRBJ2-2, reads DARVTQTPRHKVTEMGQEVTMRCQPILGHNTVFWYRQTMMQGLELLAYFRNRAPLDDSGMPKDRFSAEMPDATLATLKIQPSEPRDSAVYFCASGQEGPGELFFGEGSRLTVL.

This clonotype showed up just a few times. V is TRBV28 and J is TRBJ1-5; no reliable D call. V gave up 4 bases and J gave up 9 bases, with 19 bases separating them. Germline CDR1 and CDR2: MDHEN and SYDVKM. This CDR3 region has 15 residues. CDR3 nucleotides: TGTGCCAGCAGTTCATATGGCCCCGGGTCCGGGCCCCAGCATTTT. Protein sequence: CASSSYGPGSGPQHF.

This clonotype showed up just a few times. Written as DNA, the CDR3 is TGCAGTGCTAGAGCCGGGACAGGGGTTTCACCCCTCCACTTT. Its translation is CSARAGTGVSPLHF. This chain uses TRBV20-1 with TRBJ1-6; the match to TRBD1 covers 10 bases. Losses at the gene ends were 1 base for V and 9 bases for J; bases not matched to a gene: 3. In germline, CDR1 is DFQATT, CDR2 SNEGSKA (reference sequence). CDR3 length equals 14 residues.

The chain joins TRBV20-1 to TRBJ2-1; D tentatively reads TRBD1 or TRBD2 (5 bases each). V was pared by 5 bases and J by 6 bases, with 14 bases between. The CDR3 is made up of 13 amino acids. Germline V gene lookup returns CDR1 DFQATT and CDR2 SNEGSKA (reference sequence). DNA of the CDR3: TGCAGTGCTTACTTGGGGGTCCGCAATGAGCAGTTCTTC. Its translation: CSAYLGVRNEQFF.

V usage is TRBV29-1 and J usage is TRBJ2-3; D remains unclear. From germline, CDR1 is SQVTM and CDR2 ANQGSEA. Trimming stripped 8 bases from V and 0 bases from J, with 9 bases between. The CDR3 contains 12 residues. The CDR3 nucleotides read TGCAGCACCCGACGGAGCACAGATACGCAGTATTTT. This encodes CSTRRSTDTQYF.

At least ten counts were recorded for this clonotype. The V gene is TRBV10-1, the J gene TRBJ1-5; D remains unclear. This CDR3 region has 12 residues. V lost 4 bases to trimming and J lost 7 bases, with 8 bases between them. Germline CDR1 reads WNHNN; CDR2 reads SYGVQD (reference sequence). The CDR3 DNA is TGCGCCAGCAGTGGTAGGGAACAGCCCCAGCATTTT. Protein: CASSGREQPQHF.

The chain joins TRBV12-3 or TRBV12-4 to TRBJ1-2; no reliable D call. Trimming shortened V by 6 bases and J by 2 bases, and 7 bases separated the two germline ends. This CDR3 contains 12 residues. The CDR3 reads CASRDINYGYTF. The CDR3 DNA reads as TGTGCCAGCAGAGACATAAACTATGGCTACACCTTC.

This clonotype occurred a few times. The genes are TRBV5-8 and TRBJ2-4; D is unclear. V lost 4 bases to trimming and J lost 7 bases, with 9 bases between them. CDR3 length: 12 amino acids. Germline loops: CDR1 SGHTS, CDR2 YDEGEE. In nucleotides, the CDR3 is TGTGCCAGCAGCGAAGTTGTGAACATTCAGTACTTC. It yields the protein CASSEVVNIQYF.